This TCR beta chain was identified in a study of regulatory T cells in long-lasting Graves disease. General observations from the study: Persistent disease showed a preference for TRBV28, TRBJ1-2 and TRBJ2-5. Persistent Graves' patients showed reduced TCR diversity versus newly diagnosed patients. Those with persistent disease had in common more public clonotypes (about 3,000) than new patients (approximately 990).

Researchers made TCR beta libraries by using iRepertoire HTBI primers and running Arm-PCR on CDR3 regions. TCRdb passed the multiplex PCR reads through MiXCR, listing each CDR3 protein once. The repertoire holds approximately 230,000 distinct CDR3 sequences, with around 17% as singletons. Documented time point: newly diagnosed GD, antithyroid drugs for less than 3 months. Construction of the TCR library relied on RNA isolated from PBMCs. Patients came from an endocrinology department in Xi'an, China. This clonotype showed up many times. What it binds is unknown. V dropped 6 bases and J dropped 3; count of bases not matched to a gene: 8. CDR3 length equals 16 residues. Germline lookup yields CDR1 KGHSH and CDR2 LQKENI.

The V call is TRBV18, the J call TRBJ2-5; 12 nucleotides match TRBD1. This sample comprised peripheral blood mononuclear cells (PBMCs), obtained at new diagnosis, from a patient treated with antithyroid drugs. The clonotype originates from a female donor with Graves disease. The CDR3 nucleotides read TGTGCCAGCTCGAAGGCCGGGACAGGGGGCGAAGAGACCCAGTACTTC. It codes for CASSKAGTGGEETQYF. Full variable domain (remainder filled in from reference TRBV18 and TRBJ2-5): NAGVMQNPRHLVRRRGQEARLRCSPMKGHSHVYWYRQLPEEGLKFMVYLQKENIIDESGMPKERFSAEFPKEGPSILRIQQVVRGDSAAYFCASSKAGTGGEETQYFGPGTRLLVL.